Presented here are 21 T cell receptor beta chains from one specimen sequenced in a study of cytomegalovirus exposure and HLA in healthy donors. Amplification used 60 Vbeta primers and 13 Jbeta primers. Libraries were prepared by immunoSEQ multiplex PCR; TCRdb keeps only in-frame clonotypes and omits some of them. The sample includes roughly 190,000 clones, 62% seen only once; the top ten take around 2.9%. Sequencing was carried out using PBMCs. The receptors derive from a man between 35 and 55 years old in good health and CMV-seronegative.

The V call is TRBV9, the J call TRBJ2-7; unclear D gene. Per the germline V gene, CDR1 is SGDLS and CDR2 is YYNGEE. The CDR3 extends over 15 amino acids. V was shortened by 1 base and J by 0 bases, with 11 bases between the two germline ends. The CDR3 nucleotides read TGTGCCAGCAGCGTACCTAGGCACCTCTCCTACGAGCAGTACTTC. This gives the protein CASSVPRHLSYEQYF.

The chain links TRBV27 to TRBJ1-2; TRBD1 is a possible D gene (5 bases). The CDR3 consists of 14 residues. Trimming shortened V by 5 bases and J by 0 bases, and 10 bases separated the two germline ends. Germline values: CDR1 MNHEY, CDR2 SMNVEV (reference sequence). The CDR3 sequence is CASSPLTANYGYTF. CDR3 DNA: TGTGCCAGCAGTCCCCTGACAGCTAACTATGGCTACACCTTC.

V is TRBV27 and J is TRBJ2-5; D gene uncertain. The V end was cut by 4 bases, the J end by 0 bases, with 6 bases between. The germline V gene encodes CDR1 MNHEY and CDR2 SMNVEV (reference sequence). This CDR3 contains 13 residues. CDR3: CASSSQYQETQYF. Here the CDR3 DNA reads TGTGCCAGCAGTTCCCAGTACCAAGAGACCCAGTACTTC.

The chain employs TRBV30 and TRBJ1-2; 7 bases fit TRBD1. The CDR3 is 13 amino acids. V was clipped by 4 bases and J by 6 bases; unmatched bases: 8. Germline V gene data show CDR1 as GTSNPN and CDR2 as SVGIG (reference sequence). This CDR3 is CAWNVAGGNGYTF. The CDR3 nucleotides are TGTGCCTGGAATGTGGCAGGGGGGAATGGCTACACCTTC.

This clone occurred once. The junction departs from the called germline gene at one end, perhaps through a read error. This rearrangement joins TRBV7-7 to TRBJ2-2, with 14 bases identical to TRBD2. Looked up from germline, CDR1 is SSHAT and CDR2 is FNYEAQ (reference sequence). CDR3 size: 19 residues. CDR3 residues: CASSGTGLAGVGNTGELFF. The DNA for the CDR3 is TGTGCTAGCAGCGGCACGGGACTAGCGGGAGTTGGGAACACCGGGGAGCTGTTTTTT.

A remark on this clone: The same CDR3 also results from other DNA sequences found in this sample. The chain combines TRBV29-1 with TRBJ2-7, with TRBD2 identical over 7 bases. J lost 7 bases, V lost 4 bases, and 19 bases had no gene match. CDR1 and CDR2 from the germline V gene are SQVTM and ANQGSEA. The CDR3 is 16 residues long. The CDR3 loop reads CSVVGTTSTASWEQYF. The CDR3 bases are TGCAGCGTTGTAGGGACTACCTCGACCGCCAGCTGGGAGCAGTACTTC.

V and J are TRBV9 and TRBJ2-5; 13 bases map to TRBD2. CDR1 SGDLS and CDR2 YYNGEE come from the germline V gene. This CDR3 comprises 15 residues. V shed 3 bases and J 4 bases; nucleotides not matched to a gene: 3. CDR3 nucleotides: TGTGCCAGCAGCGCGGGACTAGCGGGAAGAGAGACCCAGTACTTC. Its translation: CASSAGLAGRETQYF.

V is TRBV6-5 and J is TRBJ2-7, with D unresolved. This CDR3 comprises 12 residues. The V gene's germline CDR1 is MNHEY and CDR2 SVGAGI. Deletions cut 10 bases from V and 0 bases from J, with 10 bases between. The CDR3 loop is CATGRSSYEQYF. The CDR3 coding sequence is TGTGCCACCGGCAGGTCCTCCTACGAGCAGTACTTC.

The chain links TRBV5-8 to TRBJ2-1; a weak D match, TRBD1 (5 bases). Deletions cut 0 bases from V and 3 bases from J, with 13 bases between. This CDR3 is 16 amino acids long. The V gene's germline CDR1 is SGHTS and CDR2 YDEGEE. The CDR3 sequence: CASSLAGRINYNEQFF. In DNA form, the CDR3 reads TGTGCCAGCAGCTTGGCAGGGCGGATTAACTACAATGAGCAGTTCTTC.

This clone has more than one count but fewer than ten. The V gene is TRBV5-1, the J gene TRBJ2-5, with D perhaps TRBD1 (6 bases). Germline assignment: CDR1 SGHRS and CDR2 YFSETQ. The CDR3 is made up of 13 amino acids. V was clipped by 4 bases and J by 4 bases, with 11 bases between them. This chain's CDR3 is CASSARGLETQYF. The DNA of the CDR3 is TGCGCCAGCAGCGCCAGGGGTCTAGAGACCCAGTACTTC. Based on the CDR3 plus reference TRBV5-1 and TRBJ2-5, the full variable domain is KAGVTQTPRYLIKTRGQQVTLSCSPISGHRSVSWYQQTPGQGLQFLFEYFSETQRNKGNFPGRFSGRQFSNSRSEMNVSTLELGDSALYLCASSARGLETQYFGPGTRLLVL.

This clone has only one observation. The chain joins TRBV5-6 to TRBJ1-1; 7 bases match TRBD1. From germline, CDR1 is SGHDT and CDR2 YYEEEE. Unmatched junction bases numbered 7, after V lost 5 bases and J lost 0 bases. This CDR3 is 15 amino acids long. CDR3 sequence reads: CASSSEGGMNTEAFF. CDR3 nucleotide sequence: TGTGCCAGCAGTTCCGAAGGGGGCATGAACACTGAAGCTTTCTTT.

The chain joins TRBV4-2 to TRBJ2-7; perhaps TRBD1 as D (7 bases). Deletions cut 2 bases from V and 3 bases from J, with 14 bases between. This CDR3 is built from 15 residues. Germline values: CDR1 LGHNA, CDR2 YNFKEQ. Written as DNA, the CDR3 is TGTGCCAGCAGCCAACAGGGGGGATCGGGCTACGAGCAGTACTTC. This translates into CASSQQGGSGYEQYF.

This clone showed up just a few times. V usage is TRBV6-5 and J usage is TRBJ2-7, with D possibly TRBD1 on 5 matching bases. Trimming left V 4 bases short and J 4 bases short, with 14 bases between. The CDR3 sequence is 14 residues long. In germline, CDR1 is MNHEY, CDR2 SVGAGI. CDR3 residues: CASSWGENGYEQYF. In DNA form, the CDR3 reads TGTGCCAGCAGTTGGGGCGAGAATGGGTACGAGCAGTACTTC.

The V and J genes are TRBV7-9 and TRBJ2-3, with 8 bases lining up with TRBD1. There are 16 residues in the CDR3. Trimming took 5 bases from V and 0 from J; bases not matched to a gene: 7. Looked up from germline, CDR1 is SEHNR and CDR2 is FQNEAQ (reference sequence). For the CDR3, the DNA is TGTGCCAGCAGCCCCCAGGGGGCGCGTAGCACAGATACGCAGTATTTT. It specifies CASSPQGARSTDTQYF.

In the case of this clone: The same CDR3 is also encoded by other DNA sequences in this sample. The CDR3 DNA reads as TGTGCCAGCAGCTTCCGACTAGCATCCGAGCAGTTCTTC. Translating it yields CASSFRLASEQFF. The V and J genes are TRBV7-2 and TRBJ2-1; TRBD2 matches 7 bases. Trimming took 3 bases from V and 10 from J; bases not matched to a gene: 6. CDR3 size: 13 residues. Per the germline V gene, CDR1 is SGHTA and CDR2 is FQGNSA.

This chain links TRBV19 with TRBJ1-1; possible D gene TRBD1, 6 bases. The germline CDR1 and CDR2 sequences are LNHDA and SQIVND (reference sequence). CDR3 length equals 13 residues. V was clipped by 1 base and J by 10 bases, with 13 bases between them. CDR3 in amino acids: CASSIAQGRGAFF. The CDR3 bases are TGTGCCAGTAGTATAGCCCAGGGGAGAGGAGCTTTCTTT.

In its sample, this clone was seen a few times. The V and J genes are TRBV5-1 and TRBJ1-1, with 11 bases aligning to TRBD1. This CDR3 spans 17 amino acids. CDR1 SGHRS and CDR2 YFSETQ come from the germline V gene. Losses at the gene ends were 4 bases for V and 5 bases for J; bases not matched to a gene: 13. The chain's CDR3 is CASSQRTGGMGKTEAFF. The DNA for the CDR3 is TGCGCCAGCAGCCAACGGACAGGGGGCATGGGTAAAACTGAAGCTTTCTTT. Full variable domain (missing parts from reference TRBV5-1 and TRBJ1-1): KAGVTQTPRYLIKTRGQQVTLSCSPISGHRSVSWYQQTPGQGLQFLFEYFSETQRNKGNFPGRFSGRQFSNSRSEMNVSTLELGDSALYLCASSQRTGGMGKTEAFFGQGTRLTVV.

The CDR3 loop is CASTPRLDTEAFF. The CDR3 DNA sequence: TGCGCCAGCACCCCGAGGTTGGACACTGAAGCTTTCTTT. The chain is built from TRBV5-1 and TRBJ1-1, with D hard to call. With 6 bases removed from V and 3 bases from J, the gap between germline ends came to 12 bases. Germline V gene sequence: CDR1 SGHRS, CDR2 YFSETQ. The CDR3 consists of 13 residues.

This chain joins TRBV10-1 and TRBJ2-1; D not certain. Germline CDR1 reads WNHNN; CDR2 reads SYGVQD (reference sequence). The CDR3 is 14 amino acids. V was shortened by 4 bases and J by 3 bases, with 10 bases between the two germline ends. CDR3 sequence: CASSVVNNYNEQFF. Written as DNA, the CDR3 is TGCGCCAGCAGTGTCGTAAATAACTACAATGAGCAGTTCTTC.

This chain's CDR3 is CSARRNEQFF. CDR3 nucleotides: TGCAGTGCTAGGAGAAATGAGCAGTTCTTC. This chain joins TRBV20-1 and TRBJ2-1; D gene ambiguous. Trimming shortened V by 3 bases and J by 7 bases, and 4 bases separated the two germline ends. The CDR3 length is 10 residues. Germline lookup yields CDR1 DFQATT and CDR2 SNEGSKA (reference sequence).

The rearrangement joins TRBV5-1 to TRBJ1-1; tentative D call: TRBD1 (6 bases). From germline, CDR1 is SGHRS and CDR2 YFSETQ. The CDR3 has 17 amino acids. The V and J ends lost 1 base and 1 base respectively, with 17 bases between them. CDR3 sequence (DNA): TGCGCCAGCAGCTTGACCAAACCCTCGACAGGGAACACTGAAGCTTTCTTT. It encodes CASSLTKPSTGNTEAFF.